The clone carrying this T cell receptor beta chain was observed a handful of times. Antigen unknown. These data are taken from a study of response to subunit inactivated influenza vaccine. Study outcomes and limitations: Authors suggested each seasonal flu vaccination may recruit only limited numbers of new T cells.

TCRdb re-analysed the RT-PCR reads in MiXCR, keeping a single row per CDR3 protein. The repertoire holds roughly 650,000 distinct CDR3 sequences, with 15% to 18% as singletons. Germline CDR1 and CDR2: SNHLY and FYNNEI. The CDR3 consists of 15 residues. J lost 7 bases, V lost 5 bases, and 11 bases had no gene match. The sequence came from a man aged 50 or older who received an inactivated influenza vaccine. The chain couples TRBV2 to TRBJ2-1; 7 positions match TRBD1. Sample: PBMCs from blood, taken roughly 12 days after vaccination. CDR3 protein: CASSTYDRVGNEQFF. CDR3 in DNA: TGTGCCAGCAGTACCTACGACAGGGTCGGGAATGAGCAGTTCTTC.